Detailed here is one T cell receptor (beta chain). What it binds is not known. The sample comes from a study of blood T cells in healthy people across ages. The CDR3 has 17 residues. CDR1 and CDR2 from the germline V gene are DFQATT and SNEGSKA (reference sequence). Germline trimming cut 4 bases from V and 0 bases from J; bases unmatched to any gene: 5. It was with a sample-barcoded 5' primer and a J-beta primer mix that a second PCR of roughly 7 to 12 cycles was run. TCRdb re-analysed the 5' RACE reads in MiXCR, keeping a single row per CDR3 protein. The data show about 650,000 distinct CDR3 sequences, more than 45% seen once. Peripheral blood samples of 9 to 10 milliliters were drawn from each donor. No fewer than 5.5 micrograms of total RNA were isolated from every sample. The study, taken as a whole, reports: Diversity was higher, and naive CD4+ cells more numerous, in long-lived donors than in aged donors. Donor CMV status was unknown, possibly confounding expanded clonotype changes.

This chain connects TRBV20-1 to TRBJ1-6, with 11 bases that match TRBD1. The sequence came from a woman of 80 years or more in good health. Sequenced sample: blood. The CDR3 DNA sequence: TGCAGTGCTATTCCCGGGACAGGGGGCTCCTATAATTCACCCCTCCACTTT. Protein: CSAIPGTGGSYNSPLHF.